This TCR beta chain is from a study of T cell changes during pregnancy in multiple sclerosis. The method was immunoSEQ multiplex PCR; TCRdb's version includes in-frame clones alone and lacks a portion of them. In the table there are tens of thousands of clones, around nine tenths of which are singletons. There are 16 residues in the CDR3. Germline trimming cut 0 bases from V and 8 bases from J; bases unmatched to any gene: 8. Germline assignment: CDR1 MNHEY and CDR2 SVGAGI. This specimen was CD8+ T cells from peripheral blood mononuclear cells, taken in the first trimester of pregnancy. This clonotype originated in a female donor with multiple sclerosis, enrolled in a pregnancy study. This rearrangement joins TRBV6-5 to TRBJ2-2; 8 bases map to TRBD2. DNA for the CDR3: TGTGCCAGCAGTTACTCGACGGGAGGGCCTCTAGGGGAGCTGTTTTTT. It translates to CASSYSTGGPLGELFF.